The next 30 T cell receptor beta chains were all read from a single sample in a study of PD-L1 blockade in urothelial cancer. Using immunoSEQ multiplex PCR, the repertoire was profiled, and TCRdb retains in-frame clones only, with some absent. The top ten clones hold around 9.5% of a sample with 70,000 to 90,000 clones, roughly 80% of them seen once. The material was PBMCs, obtained around atezolizumab (anti-PD-L1) treatment. All receptors come from a man aged 65 to 85 with urothelial cancer.

The chain has TRBV7-3 and TRBJ1-1; 9 bases line up with TRBD1. CDR3 size: 16 residues. J was trimmed by 1 base and V by 5 bases; bases with no gene match: 8. Germline V CDR1 and CDR2: SGHTA, FQGTGA. The CDR3 nucleotides read TGTGCCAGCAGCCACGGGACAGGGCGGGGGAACACTGAAGCTTTCTTT. It codes for CASSHGTGRGNTEAFF.

This clone has only a few counts. The genes are TRBV25-1 and TRBJ2-6; possible D gene TRBD2, 5 bases. Trimming took off 1 base at V and 3 bases at J, with 13 bases between the two ends. Germline assignment: CDR1 MGHDK and CDR2 SYGVNS. The CDR3 is 17 amino acids. The CDR3 nucleotides are TGTGCCAGCAGTGAATGGGGAATGAGGGTTGGGGCCAACGTCCTGACTTTC. Protein product: CASSEWGMRVGANVLTF.

This clone was observed a few times. The V call is TRBV5-4, the J call TRBJ1-2; D is ambiguous. Looked up from germline, CDR1 is SGHNT and CDR2 is YYREEE (reference sequence). The CDR3 is made up of 13 amino acids. The germline V and J ends were trimmed by 1 base and 8 bases, with 12 bases remaining between them. The CDR3 sequence: CASSLSDSVGYTF. Written as DNA, the CDR3 is TGTGCCAGCAGCTTGTCGGACTCCGTAGGCTACACCTTC.

This clone occurred a few times. The CDR3 spells CASSRDRTAGYTF. For the CDR3, the DNA is TGTGCCAGCAGCCGGGACAGGACCGCCGGCTACACCTTC. The V call is TRBV11-2, the J call TRBJ1-2; 8 bases match TRBD1. The CDR3 sequence is 13 residues long. V gave up 5 bases and J gave up 8 bases; unmatched junction bases: 7. Germline assignment: CDR1 SGHAT and CDR2 FQNNGV. Full variable domain (rest looked up from reference TRBV11-2 and TRBJ1-2): EAGVAQSPRYKIIEKRQSVAFWCNPISGHATLYWYQQILGQGPKLLIQFQNNGVVDDSQLPKDRFSAERLKGVDSTLKIQPAKLEDSAVYLCASSRDRTAGYTFGSGTRLTVV.

This clone occurred once. The chain carries TRBV19 and TRBJ1-2, with a tentative D call TRBD1 (6 bases). The CDR3 covers 14 residues. Germline V gene lookup returns CDR1 LNHDA and CDR2 SQIVND (reference sequence). V lost 3 bases to trimming and J lost 4 bases, with 12 bases between them. This CDR3 is CASSIARGSYGYTF. The CDR3 DNA is TGTGCCAGTAGTATCGCCAGGGGAAGCTATGGCTACACCTTC.

The gene calls are TRBV18 and TRBJ2-3, with 9 bases lining up with TRBD1. Trimming at V came to 5 bases and at J to 6 bases, leaving 18 bases not matched to a gene. The CDR3 loop spans 18 amino acids. Germline V gene data show CDR1 as KGHSH and CDR2 as LQKENI. CDR3 in DNA: TGTGCCAGCTCATTACAGGGGGCTCCTACATCAGGGGCGGATACGCAGTATTTT. Amino acids: CASSLQGAPTSGADTQYF.

CDR3 sequence reads: CASSHLLAEENTGELFF. The CDR3 bases are TGTGCCAGCAGCCATTTGTTGGCAGAGGAGAACACCGGGGAGCTGTTTTTT. V gene TRBV9 combines with J gene TRBJ2-2; D not certain. V lost 4 bases to trimming and J lost 1 base, with 17 bases between them. The germline V gene has CDR1 SGDLS and CDR2 YYNGEE. The CDR3 is 17 amino acids.

This sequence joins TRBV6-5 and TRBJ2-2; D possibly corresponds to TRBD1 (5 bases). CDR1 is MNHEY and CDR2 is SVGAGI in the germline V gene. The CDR3 spans 13 residues. V lost 6 bases and J 6 bases, leaving 11 bases between the germline ends. CDR3 DNA: TGTGCCAGCAGCCAGGGTTGGTCCGGGGAGCTGTTTTTT. Its translation is CASSQGWSGELFF.

As DNA, the CDR3 is TGTGCCAGCAGCAACCCGCTGGCGGGGGGTTCTGGAGAGACCCAGTACTTC. This gives the protein CASSNPLAGGSGETQYF. The V gene is TRBV21-1, the J gene TRBJ2-5; the table's D call of TRBD2 was not tested on the DNA. TRBV21-1 is an annotated pseudogene. The CDR3 totals 17 residues.

V usage is TRBV7-2 and J usage is TRBJ1-1, with 8 bases aligning to TRBD1. With V trimmed by 4 bases and J by 3 bases, 4 bases remained unmatched. CDR1 is SGHTA and CDR2 is FQGNSA in the germline V gene. The CDR3 runs to 14 residues. Here the CDR3 reads CASSSGQGDTEAFF. CDR3 nucleotides: TGTGCCAGCAGCTCTGGACAGGGAGACACTGAAGCTTTCTTT.

V and J are TRBV7-8 and TRBJ2-7; the D gene is possibly TRBD2 (6 bases). V dropped 4 bases and J dropped 5 bases, with 12 bases sitting between them. The CDR3 runs to 13 residues. The germline V gene encodes CDR1 SGHVS and CDR2 FQNEAQ. The CDR3 DNA reads as TGTGCCAGCAGCTGGGGGGATCCCGACGAGCAGTACTTC. Its translation is CASSWGDPDEQYF.

The chain combines TRBV6-1 with TRBJ2-5; tentative D call: TRBD2 (6 bases). Germline V gives CDR1 MNHNS, CDR2 SASEGT. V lost 2 bases and J 2 bases, leaving 9 bases between the germline ends. This CDR3 has 14 residues. CDR3 protein: CASSEPGEQETQYF. In nucleotides, the CDR3 is TGTGCCAGCAGTGAACCGGGAGAACAAGAGACCCAGTACTTC.

The table lists this clone with a few counts. V usage is TRBV19 and J usage is TRBJ2-1, with 12 nucleotides matching TRBD2. The germline CDR1 and CDR2 sequences are LNHDA and SQIVND (reference sequence). Unmatched junction bases numbered 8, after V lost 2 bases and J lost 9 bases. The CDR3 covers 16 residues. The CDR3 sequence: CASSIPPTSGRIEQFF. Written as DNA, the CDR3 is TGTGCCAGTAGTATACCCCCCACTAGCGGGAGGATTGAGCAGTTCTTC.

The chain has TRBV7-8 and TRBJ2-7; D is possibly TRBD2 (5 bases). Looked up from germline, CDR1 is SGHVS and CDR2 is FQNEAQ. Between the trimmed V and J ends, which lost 1 base and 2 bases, there was a span of 6 bases. This CDR3 spans 13 amino acids. The CDR3 spells CASSLVRAYEQYF. The DNA of the CDR3 is TGTGCCAGCAGCTTAGTGAGGGCCTACGAGCAGTACTTC.

The gene calls are TRBV4-3 and TRBJ2-3; 9 bases are shared with TRBD1. CDR3 length: 14 residues. Germline loops: CDR1 LGHNA, CDR2 YSLEER. Losses at the gene ends were 1 base for V and 4 bases for J; bases not matched to a gene: 0. DNA for the CDR3: TGCGCCAGCAGCCAAGGGACAGGGGCAGATACGCAGTATTTT. Encoded protein: CASSQGTGADTQYF.

The chain carries TRBV4-2 and TRBJ1-4; possibly TRBD1 for D (6 bases). The CDR3 loop spans 16 amino acids. Germline V gene lookup returns CDR1 LGHNA and CDR2 YNFKEQ. V was clipped by 0 bases and J by 5 bases, with 13 bases between them. The DNA for the CDR3 is TGTGCCAGCAGCCAAGAGGCGACAGGAGGAAATGAAAAACTGTTTTTT. The encoded protein is CASSQEATGGNEKLFF.

Only a few counts were recorded for this clone. The chain combines TRBV7-9 with TRBJ1-1; the D gene is possibly TRBD1 (5 bases). The CDR3 covers 13 residues. V shed 5 bases and J shed 5 bases, with 12 bases lying between them. Germline loops: CDR1 SEHNR, CDR2 FQNEAQ (reference sequence). This CDR3 reads CASSPGQWTEAFF. Here the CDR3 DNA reads TGTGCCAGCAGCCCAGGGCAGTGGACTGAAGCTTTCTTT.

The gene calls are TRBV19 and TRBJ2-1; 8 nucleotides line up with TRBD1. The V gene's germline CDR1 is LNHDA and CDR2 SQIVND (reference sequence). J was trimmed by 1 base and V by 4 bases; bases with no gene match: 6. The CDR3 is made up of 16 amino acids. The CDR3 protein is CASSTRTGNSYNEQFF. CDR3 nucleotide sequence: TGTGCCAGTAGTACCCGGACAGGGAATTCCTACAATGAGCAGTTCTTC.

This rearrangement joins TRBV25-1 to TRBJ2-1, with 8 nucleotides matching TRBD2. V trimming: 7 bases; J trimming: 7 bases; junction bases outside the gene matches: 3. CDR1 is MGHDK, CDR2 SYGVNS, per germline. The CDR3 spans 12 residues. CDR3 protein: CASMGGRNEQFF. DNA for the CDR3: TGTGCCAGCATGGGCGGGAGGAATGAGCAGTTCTTC.

The V and J genes are TRBV5-1 and TRBJ2-1, with a weak D call TRBD1 (6 bases). The CDR3 is made up of 15 amino acids. The germline CDR1 and CDR2 sequences are SGHRS and YFSETQ. V was clipped by 0 bases and J by 8 bases, with 15 bases between them. CDR3 in DNA: TGCGCCAGCAGCTTGGCCCGGACAGAGTACTATGAGCAGTTCTTC. Its translation: CASSLARTEYYEQFF.

The V and J genes are TRBV5-6 and TRBJ2-1; D is uncertain. Looked up from germline, CDR1 is SGHDT and CDR2 is YYEEEE. This CDR3 spans 13 amino acids. Trimming took off 0 bases at V and 4 bases at J, with 5 bases between the two ends. In nucleotides, the CDR3 is TGTGCCAGCAGCTTGGCAGATTACAATGAGCAGTTCTTC. Translation: CASSLADYNEQFF.

This sequence joins TRBV4-1 and TRBJ2-1; 11 nucleotides align to TRBD2. Per germline, CDR1 MGHRA and CDR2 YSYEKL. The CDR3 consists of 15 residues. The junction had 4 bases not matched to a gene; V was cut back by 4 bases and J by 5 bases. The CDR3 bases are TGCGCCAGCAGCCCATTAGCGGGGGGGGACAATGAGCAGTTCTTC. Its translation: CASSPLAGGDNEQFF.

V gene TRBV7-3 combines with J gene TRBJ2-1; D possibly corresponds to TRBD1 (6 bases). Germline CDR1 and CDR2: SGHTA and FQGTGA. The ends were cut back, 3 bases at V and 6 bases at J, with 15 bases in the middle. The CDR3 is 15 residues long. In nucleotides, the CDR3 is TGTGCCAGCAGCTTGGGCCAGGGGTACAGCAATGAGCAGTTCTTC. Its protein is CASSLGQGYSNEQFF.

The chain uses TRBV7-9 and TRBJ2-7; TRBD1 matches at 11 bases. CDR3 length equals 14 residues. V gave up 5 bases and J gave up 3 bases; unmatched junction bases: 3. Germline-derived CDR1 and CDR2 are SEHNR and FQNEAQ (reference sequence). CDR3 nucleotides: TGTGCCAGCAGCCGGACAGGGGGCATCTACGAGCAGTACTTC. Translating it yields CASSRTGGIYEQYF.

J is TRBJ2-3 and V is TRBV5-4; perhaps TRBD1 as D (5 bases). Trimming stripped 9 bases from V and 2 bases from J, with 13 bases between. Per the germline V gene, CDR1 is SGHNT and CDR2 is YYREEE (reference sequence). The CDR3 length is 13 residues. Here the CDR3 DNA reads TGTGCCACCACCCAGGACAACACAGATACGCAGTATTTT. Translated, it gives CATTQDNTDTQYF.

With respect to this clone: The junction does not match germline at one end; this may be a read error. The chain joins TRBV7-7 to TRBJ2-5; TRBD1 might be the D (7 bases). The CDR3 has 15 residues. Germline values: CDR1 SSHAT, CDR2 FNYEAQ (reference sequence). In DNA, the CDR3 is TGTGCTAGCAGCTTAAGACCAGGGGGGCTAGAGACCCAGTACTTC. Its protein product is CASSLRPGGLETQYF.

V is TRBV18 and J is TRBJ1-3; 7 nucleotides agree with TRBD1. Germline V gene sequence: CDR1 KGHSH, CDR2 LQKENI. V lost 3 bases to trimming and J lost 8 bases; unmatched junction nucleotides: 7. This CDR3 region has 14 residues. CDR3: CASSPGDSRDTIYF. The CDR3 DNA follows: TGTGCCAGCTCACCGGGGGACAGTCGGGACACCATATATTTT.

The rearrangement uses TRBV29-1 and TRBJ2-7; D not resolved. Trimming removed 1 base from V and 3 bases from J, with 7 bases in between. This CDR3 is built from 12 residues. Germline values: CDR1 SQVTM, CDR2 ANQGSEA. CDR3: CSVEGSGYEQYF. In nucleotides, the CDR3 is TGCAGCGTTGAAGGGTCGGGCTACGAGCAGTACTTC.

V and J are TRBV9 and TRBJ2-5, with 12 bases fitting TRBD1. The ends lost 4 bases at V and 4 bases at J; junction bases unmatched: 8. The germline V gene has CDR1 SGDLS and CDR2 YYNGEE. The CDR3 totals 16 residues. Here the CDR3 DNA reads TGTGCCAGCAGCAGAATGGGGGGACAGGGGGCAGAGACCCAGTACTTC. This sequence encodes CASSRMGGQGAETQYF.

The rearrangement joins TRBV10-1 to TRBJ1-2; D gene uncertain. V was trimmed by 3 bases and J by 4 bases, leaving 9 bases between them. The CDR3 has 13 residues. Germline CDR1 is WNHNN and CDR2 is SYGVQD (reference sequence). CDR3 in amino acids: CASSDSGGYGYTF. CDR3 coding DNA: TGCGCCAGCAGTGACTCCGGAGGCTATGGCTACACCTTC.